Below are 16 T cell receptor beta chains sequenced from a single sample in a study of blood T cell repertoires in COVID-19 (dated by TCRdb to the early 2020s). Library preparation was by the immunoSEQ multiplex PCR assay. TCRdb provides this immuneACCESS table in a form limited to in-frame rearrangements. Some clones are lacking; in checked studies, under half of them reflect an unresolved V gene, and why the rest are absent is not known. For this sample the table gives a few hundred thousand clones, of which roughly nine tenths were detected only once. The leading ten clones occupy approximately 6.2% of the sample. The source material was peripheral blood. The receptors shown here come from a man in his 60s with acute or convalescent COVID-19.

The chain is built from TRBV5-1 and TRBJ1-2; 11 nucleotides align to TRBD1. From germline, CDR1 is SGHRS and CDR2 YFSETQ. Trimming cost V 2 bases and J 4 bases; bases outside gene matches: 10. This CDR3 is 17 amino acids long. Written as DNA, the CDR3 is TGCGCCAGCAGCTTTAAGGGACAGGGGGTCGAGGGCTATGGCTACACCTTC. Residues: CASSFKGQGVEGYGYTF.

The rearrangement links TRBV28 to TRBJ1-2; D uncertain. With 4 bases removed from V and 4 bases from J, the gap between germline ends came to 4 bases. The CDR3 loop spans 11 amino acids. CDR1 MDHEN and CDR2 SYDVKM come from the germline V gene. This CDR3 is CASSSFYGYTF. The CDR3 DNA reads as TGTGCCAGCAGTTCCTTCTATGGCTACACCTTC.

The chain couples TRBV5-4 to TRBJ2-1; 8 bases match TRBD2. The J segment lost 11 bases and the V segment lost 3 bases, leaving 13 bases of the junction unmatched. The CDR3 is 15 amino acids. Germline V lookup: CDR1 SGHNT, CDR2 YYREEE (reference sequence). CDR3: CASSSGISGAVQQFF. The CDR3 DNA reads TGTGCCAGCAGCTCGGGGATTAGCGGGGCCGTTCAGCAGTTCTTC. The entire variable domain, with the rest obtained from reference TRBV5-4 and TRBJ2-1, is as follows: ETGVTQSPTHLIKTRGQQVTLRCSSQSGHNTVSWYQQALGQGPQFIFQYYREEENGRGNFPPRFSGLQFPNYSSELNVNALELDDSALYLCASSSGISGAVQQFFGPGTRLTVL.

This rearrangement joins TRBV11-2 to TRBJ2-2; D is undetermined. The CDR3 is 14 residues long. The V gene lost 1 base and the J gene lost 1 base, with 4 bases spanning the gap. The germline V gene encodes CDR1 SGHAT and CDR2 FQNNGV. In DNA form, the CDR3 reads TGTGCCAGCAGCTTAGGCAGGAACACCGGGGAGCTGTTTTTT. This encodes CASSLGRNTGELFF.

The chain couples TRBV19 to TRBJ2-3, with 9 positions matching TRBD1. Per germline, CDR1 LNHDA and CDR2 SQIVND (reference sequence). V lost 3 bases, J lost 4 bases, and 5 bases stayed unmatched. The CDR3 covers 15 residues. CDR3 DNA sequence: TGTGCCAGTAGTATTACAGGGGGCGGGGCAGATACGCAGTATTTT. Protein product: CASSITGGGADTQYF.

V is TRBV19 and J is TRBJ2-1; 14 bases are shared with TRBD2. With V trimmed by 3 bases and J by 6 bases, 4 bases remained unmatched. Germline loops: CDR1 LNHDA, CDR2 SQIVND (reference sequence). The CDR3 sequence is 16 residues long. The DNA of the CDR3 is TGTGCCAGTAGTATCCCAGGACTAGCGGGAGGCAATGAGCAGTTCTTC. Encoded protein: CASSIPGLAGGNEQFF.

The rearrangement uses TRBV5-1 and TRBJ1-6, with 10 nucleotides matching TRBD1. The CDR3 has 15 amino acids. Unmatched junction bases numbered 1, after V lost 0 bases and J lost 7 bases. Germline CDR1 SGHRS, CDR2 YFSETQ. As DNA, the CDR3 is TGCGCCAGCAGCTTGGGACAGGGGGCCAATTCACCCCTCCACTTT. Its translation is CASSLGQGANSPLHF.

This clone came up once. The genes are TRBV6-1 and TRBJ1-3, with TRBD1 as a possible D gene (6 bases). The CDR3 is 14 residues long. V lost 1 base and J lost 2, with 6 bases in between. The germline V gene encodes CDR1 MNHNS and CDR2 SASEGT. The CDR3 reads CASSEDRAGNTIYF. CDR3 bases: TGTGCCAGCAGTGAAGACAGGGCTGGAAACACCATATATTTT.

V and J are TRBV7-8 and TRBJ2-5; TRBD2 is a possible D gene (6 bases). Deletions cut 1 base from V and 3 bases from J, with 9 bases between. Germline assignment: CDR1 SGHVS and CDR2 FQNEAQ. This CDR3 region has 14 residues. Here the CDR3 DNA reads TGTGCCAGCAGCTTAGAGGCTAGCGAAGAGACCCAGTACTTC. Amino acid sequence: CASSLEASEETQYF.

The gene calls are TRBV15 and TRBJ1-1, with D possibly matching TRBD1 (5 bases). Trimming removed 4 bases at V and 6 bases at J, with 15 bases between. The CDR3 runs 14 residues. Germline V gene lookup returns CDR1 LNHNV and CDR2 YYDKDF (reference sequence). CDR3 sequence: CATSTRLQAPEAFF. The CDR3 DNA reads TGTGCCACCAGCACCAGATTACAGGCGCCTGAAGCTTTCTTT.

The CDR3 DNA follows: TGTGCCAGCAGCCCCCGGGCAGGGGAATTGTTACCCCTCCACTTT. Its protein product is CASSPRAGELLPLHF. J is TRBJ1-6 and V is TRBV7-2; perhaps TRBD1 as D (6 bases). The CDR3 is 15 amino acids. Germline CDR1 SGHTA, CDR2 FQGNSA. V was cut by 5 bases and J by 12 bases, with 20 bases left in between. The full variable domain, with the rest looked up from reference TRBV7-2 and TRBJ1-6, is GAGVSQSPSNKVTEKGKDVELRCDPISGHTALYWYRQSLGQGLEFLIYFQGNSAPDKSGLPSDRFSAERTGGSVSTLTIQRTQQEDSAVYLCASSPRAGELLPLHFGNGTRLTVT.

The table lists this clone with a count of one. The CDR3 DNA reads TGCAGCGTTGGGGCAGGGGGAGGCACTGAAGCTTTCTTT. Amino acid sequence: CSVGAGGGTEAFF. The gene calls are TRBV29-1 and TRBJ1-1, with TRBD1 matching 7 bases. Germline CDR1 reads SQVTM; CDR2 reads ANQGSEA. The V gene end was trimmed by 4 bases and the J gene end by 4 bases; junction bases not matched to a gene: 6. This CDR3 has 13 amino acids.

This clone was detected a few times. The V call is TRBV30, the J call TRBJ2-7; 13 bases fit TRBD2. Germline CDR1 and CDR2: GTSNPN and SVGIG (reference sequence). This CDR3 spans 15 amino acids. Unmatched junction bases numbered 1, after V lost 1 base and J lost 1 base. In DNA form, the CDR3 reads TGTGCCTGGAGTGAGGGACTAGCGGGATCCTACGAGCAGTACTTC. Encoded protein: CAWSEGLAGSYEQYF.

V and J are TRBV28 and TRBJ1-2; D is uncertain. The V gene lost 5 bases and the J gene lost 7 bases, with 11 bases spanning the gap. CDR3 size: 12 residues. From germline, CDR1 is MDHEN and CDR2 SYDVKM. Here the CDR3 DNA reads TGTGCCAGCAGTCCATCTGAGCTTGGCTACACCTTC. Protein sequence: CASSPSELGYTF.

This clone was observed a few times. The chain has TRBV5-1 and TRBJ1-6; D is undetermined. Trimming took 0 bases from V and 6 from J, leaving 7 bases between them. The CDR3 is 14 residues long. Germline V lookup: CDR1 SGHRS, CDR2 YFSETQ. Written as DNA, the CDR3 is TGCGCCAGCAGCTTGGTAGCTTCTAATTCACCCCTCCACTTT. Its protein product is CASSLVASNSPLHF.

This clone was observed a few times. The chain employs TRBV29-1 and TRBJ1-4; D unclear. The CDR3 covers 12 residues. Germline V CDR1 and CDR2: SQVTM, ANQGSEA. Trimming removed 3 bases at V and 10 bases at J, with 12 bases between. The CDR3, as DNA: TGCAGCGTTGACATTACCGGCGGAAAACTGTTTTTT. Amino acid sequence: CSVDITGGKLFF.